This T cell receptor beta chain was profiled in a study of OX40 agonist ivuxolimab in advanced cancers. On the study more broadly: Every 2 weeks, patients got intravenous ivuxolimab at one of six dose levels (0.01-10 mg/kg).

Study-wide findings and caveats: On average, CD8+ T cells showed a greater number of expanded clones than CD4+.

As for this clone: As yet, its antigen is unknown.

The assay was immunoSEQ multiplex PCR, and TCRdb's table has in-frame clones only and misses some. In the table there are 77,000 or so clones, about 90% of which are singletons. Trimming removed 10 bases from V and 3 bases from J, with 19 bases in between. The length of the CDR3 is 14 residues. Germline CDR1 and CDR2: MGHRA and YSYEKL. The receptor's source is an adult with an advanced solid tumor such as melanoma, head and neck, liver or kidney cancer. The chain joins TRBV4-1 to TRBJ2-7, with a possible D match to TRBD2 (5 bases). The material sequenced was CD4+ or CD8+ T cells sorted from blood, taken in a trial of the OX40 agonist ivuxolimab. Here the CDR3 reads CATIPTEGNYEQYF. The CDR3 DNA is TGCGCCACCATTCCCACCGAGGGAAACTACGAGCAGTACTTC.